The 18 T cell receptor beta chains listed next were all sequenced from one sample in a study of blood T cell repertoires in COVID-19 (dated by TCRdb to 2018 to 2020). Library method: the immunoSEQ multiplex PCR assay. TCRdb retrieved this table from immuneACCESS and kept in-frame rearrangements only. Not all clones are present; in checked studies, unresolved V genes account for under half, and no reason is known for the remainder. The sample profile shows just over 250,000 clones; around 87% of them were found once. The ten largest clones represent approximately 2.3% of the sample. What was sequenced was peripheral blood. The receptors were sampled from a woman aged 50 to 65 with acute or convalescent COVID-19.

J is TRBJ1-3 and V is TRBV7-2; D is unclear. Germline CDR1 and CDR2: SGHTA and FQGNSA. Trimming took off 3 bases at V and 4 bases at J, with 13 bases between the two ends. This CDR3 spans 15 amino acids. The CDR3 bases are TGTGCCAGCAGCTTTACGGGAGAGGCCGGAAACACCATATATTTT. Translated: CASSFTGEAGNTIYF.

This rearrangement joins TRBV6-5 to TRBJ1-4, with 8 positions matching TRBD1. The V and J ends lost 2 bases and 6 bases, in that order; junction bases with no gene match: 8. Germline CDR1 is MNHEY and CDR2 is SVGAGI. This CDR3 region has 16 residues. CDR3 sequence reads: CASSYTGGSLDEKLFF. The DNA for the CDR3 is TGTGCCAGCAGTTACACAGGGGGGAGTTTGGATGAAAAACTGTTTTTT.

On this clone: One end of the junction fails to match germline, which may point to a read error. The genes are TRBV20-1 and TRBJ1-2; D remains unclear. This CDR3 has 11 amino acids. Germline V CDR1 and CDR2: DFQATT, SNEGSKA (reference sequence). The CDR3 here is CSARSLDGVPF. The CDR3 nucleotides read TGCAGTGCTAGAAGCCTGGACGGGGTCCCATTC.

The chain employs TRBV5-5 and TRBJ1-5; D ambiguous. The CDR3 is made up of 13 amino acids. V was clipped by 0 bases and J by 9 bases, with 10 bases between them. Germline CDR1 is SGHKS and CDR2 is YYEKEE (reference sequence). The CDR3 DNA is TGTGCCAGCAGCTTGGACAGCTCACGGCCCCAGCATTTT. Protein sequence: CASSLDSSRPQHF.

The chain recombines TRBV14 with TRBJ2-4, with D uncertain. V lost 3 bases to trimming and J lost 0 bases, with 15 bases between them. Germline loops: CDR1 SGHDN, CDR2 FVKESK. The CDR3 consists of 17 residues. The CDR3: CASSHFMGPRAKNIQYF. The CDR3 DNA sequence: TGTGCCAGCAGCCACTTTATGGGCCCGCGAGCCAAAAACATTCAGTACTTC. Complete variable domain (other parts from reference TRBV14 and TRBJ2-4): EAGVTQFPSHSVIEKGQTVTLRCDPISGHDNLYWYRRVMGKEIKFLLHFVKESKQDESGMPNNRFLAERTGGTYSTLKVQPAELEDSGVYFCASSHFMGPRAKNIQYFGAGTRLSVL.

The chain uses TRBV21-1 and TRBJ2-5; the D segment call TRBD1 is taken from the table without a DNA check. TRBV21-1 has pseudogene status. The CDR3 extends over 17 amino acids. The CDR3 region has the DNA TGTGCCAGCAGCAAAGAGGGGGAGGGACAGGGCCAAGAGACCCAGTACTTC. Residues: CASSKEGEGQGQETQYF.

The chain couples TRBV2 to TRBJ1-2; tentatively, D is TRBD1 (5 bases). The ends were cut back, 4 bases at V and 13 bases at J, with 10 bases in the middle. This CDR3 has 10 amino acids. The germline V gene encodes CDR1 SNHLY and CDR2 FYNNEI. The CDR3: CASSGQRVTF. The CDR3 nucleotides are TGTGCCAGCAGTGGACAGCGAGTCACCTTC.

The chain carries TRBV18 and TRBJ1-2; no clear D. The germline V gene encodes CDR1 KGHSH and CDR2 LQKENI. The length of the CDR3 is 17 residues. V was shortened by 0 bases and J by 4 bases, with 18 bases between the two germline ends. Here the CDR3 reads CASSPPMSPRHGYGYTF. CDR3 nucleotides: TGTGCCAGCTCACCACCGATGAGTCCCCGACACGGCTATGGCTACACCTTC.

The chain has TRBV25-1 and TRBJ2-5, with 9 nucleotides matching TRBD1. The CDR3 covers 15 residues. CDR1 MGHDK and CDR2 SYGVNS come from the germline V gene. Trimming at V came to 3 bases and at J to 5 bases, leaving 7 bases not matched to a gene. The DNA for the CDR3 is TGTGCCAGCAGTGATTTACAGGGGGCAGGGGAGACCCAGTACTTC. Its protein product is CASSDLQGAGETQYF. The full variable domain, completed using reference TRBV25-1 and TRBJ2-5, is EADIYQTPRYLVIGTGKKITLECSQTMGHDKMYWYQQDPGMELHLIHYSYGVNSTEKGDLSSESTVSRIRTEHFPLTLESARPSHTSQYLCASSDLQGAGETQYFGPGTRLLVL.

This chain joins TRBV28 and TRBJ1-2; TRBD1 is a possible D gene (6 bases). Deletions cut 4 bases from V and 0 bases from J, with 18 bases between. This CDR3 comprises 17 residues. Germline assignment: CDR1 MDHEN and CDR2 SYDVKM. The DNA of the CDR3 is TGTGCCAGCAGTTACCGTCTCAGGGGCCCCACTAACTATGGCTACACCTTC. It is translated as CASSYRLRGPTNYGYTF.

As DNA, the CDR3 is TGTGCCAGCAGTTTAGAGGGAGCCATTAATTCACCCCTCCACTTT. Its protein is CASSLEGAINSPLHF. This sequence joins TRBV27 and TRBJ1-6; D is ambiguous. The germline V gene has CDR1 MNHEY and CDR2 SMNVEV (reference sequence). This CDR3 region has 15 residues. Trimming stripped 2 bases from V and 6 bases from J, with 11 bases between.

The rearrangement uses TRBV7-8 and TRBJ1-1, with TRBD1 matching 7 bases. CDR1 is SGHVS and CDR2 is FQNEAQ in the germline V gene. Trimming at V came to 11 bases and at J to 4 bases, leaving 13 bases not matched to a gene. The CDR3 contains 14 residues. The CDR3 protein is CAGTYIGTATEAFF. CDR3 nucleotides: TGTGCCGGTACGTACATCGGGACAGCCACTGAAGCTTTCTTT.

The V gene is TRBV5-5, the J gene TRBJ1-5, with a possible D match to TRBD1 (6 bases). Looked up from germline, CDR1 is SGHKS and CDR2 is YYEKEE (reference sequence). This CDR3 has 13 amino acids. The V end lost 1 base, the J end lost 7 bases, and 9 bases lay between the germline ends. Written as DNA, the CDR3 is TGTGCCAGCAGCTTGACAGGGCGCCAGCCCCAGCATTTT. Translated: CASSLTGRQPQHF.

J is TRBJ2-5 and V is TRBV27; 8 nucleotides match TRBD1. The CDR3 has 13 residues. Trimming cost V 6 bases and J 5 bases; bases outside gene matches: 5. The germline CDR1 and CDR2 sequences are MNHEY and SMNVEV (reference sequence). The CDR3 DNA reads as TGTGCCAGCAGCCCAGGGGGCTGGGAGACCCAGTACTTC. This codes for CASSPGGWETQYF.

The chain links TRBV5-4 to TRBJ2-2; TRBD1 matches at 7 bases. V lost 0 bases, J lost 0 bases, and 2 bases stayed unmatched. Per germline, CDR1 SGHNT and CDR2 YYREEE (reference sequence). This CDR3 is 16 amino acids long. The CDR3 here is CASSLGTGANTGELFF. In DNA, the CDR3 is TGTGCCAGCAGCTTGGGGACAGGCGCGAACACCGGGGAGCTGTTTTTT.

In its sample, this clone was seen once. CDR3 amino acids: CATRPGTGFFYEQFF. As DNA, the CDR3 is TGTGCCACCCGCCCCGGGACAGGGTTCTTCTATGAGCAGTTCTTC. V is TRBV28 and J is TRBJ2-1, with 9 bases matching TRBD1. With 10 bases clipped from V and 8 bases from J, the junction kept 15 bases outside the gene matches. The CDR3 contains 15 residues. The germline CDR1 and CDR2 sequences are MDHEN and SYDVKM.

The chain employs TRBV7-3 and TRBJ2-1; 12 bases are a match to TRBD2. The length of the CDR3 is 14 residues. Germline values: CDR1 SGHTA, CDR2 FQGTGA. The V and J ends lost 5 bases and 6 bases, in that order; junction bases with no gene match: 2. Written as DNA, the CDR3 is TGTGCCAGCAGCAAGACTAGCGGGAGCAATGAGCAGTTCTTC. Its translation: CASSKTSGSNEQFF.

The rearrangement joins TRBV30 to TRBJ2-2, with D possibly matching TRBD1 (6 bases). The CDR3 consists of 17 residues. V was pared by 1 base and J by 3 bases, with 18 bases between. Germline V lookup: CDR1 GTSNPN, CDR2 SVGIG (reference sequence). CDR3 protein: CAWSAFPTGGYTGELFF. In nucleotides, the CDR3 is TGTGCCTGGAGTGCCTTCCCGACAGGCGGTTACACCGGGGAGCTGTTTTTT.